The next 22 T cell receptor beta chains were all read from a single sample in a study of control samples from healthy donors and cancer patients. Data came from immunoSEQ multiplex PCR; TCRdb stores just in-frame clones and leaves some out. Of around 94,000 clones listed, 86% are singletons. The source material was blood. The receptors were sampled from a woman between 50 and 59 years old in good health.

The rearrangement uses TRBV4-2 and TRBJ2-6; D gene uncertain. CDR3 length: 18 amino acids. Germline V gene lookup returns CDR1 LGHNA and CDR2 YNFKEQ. Trimming cost V 3 bases and J 0 bases, with 15 bases left between them. This chain's CDR3 is CASSHGGGISSGANVLTF. DNA of the CDR3: TGTGCCAGCAGCCACGGCGGCGGCATTAGCTCTGGGGCCAACGTCCTGACTTTC.

The rearrangement joins TRBV29-1 to TRBJ2-2; 15 nucleotides agree with TRBD2. V shed 4 bases and J 6 bases; nucleotides not matched to a gene: 0. The CDR3 has 14 residues. Germline values: CDR1 SQVTM, CDR2 ANQGSEA. The CDR3 region is CSVGTSGRAGELFF. In DNA form, the CDR3 reads TGCAGCGTTGGGACTAGCGGGAGGGCCGGGGAGCTGTTTTTT.

This rearrangement joins TRBV13 to TRBJ1-5; perhaps TRBD1 as D (6 bases). The CDR3 spans 17 residues. Germline loops: CDR1 PRHDT, CDR2 FYEKMQ (reference sequence). Trimming stripped 0 bases from V and 5 bases from J, with 17 bases between. For the CDR3, the DNA is TGTGCCAGCAGCTTAGGCCTCCGGGGGCGCGGGTATCAGCCCCAGCATTTT. Its translation: CASSLGLRGRGYQPQHF.

CDR3 nucleotide sequence: TGCGCCAGCAGTTACGCAGGGAGGGCGGGCACAGATACGCAGTATTTT. Protein product: CASSYAGRAGTDTQYF. V gene TRBV10-1 combines with J gene TRBJ2-3, with TRBD2 matching 7 bases. CDR3 length equals 16 residues. The trim removed 5 bases at V and 1 base at J, leaving 9 bases unmatched. Germline assignment: CDR1 WNHNN and CDR2 SYGVQD (reference sequence).

This chain connects TRBV5-8 to TRBJ2-6; D is unclear. This CDR3 contains 16 residues. V was trimmed by 4 bases and J by 0 bases, leaving 11 bases between them. Germline values: CDR1 SGHTS, CDR2 YDEGEE. The CDR3 nucleotides are TGTGCCAGCAGCCCGGGCCTATTCTCTGGGGCCAACGTCCTGACTTTC. Protein sequence: CASSPGLFSGANVLTF.

V is TRBV9 and J is TRBJ1-5; 7 bases fit TRBD1. V shed 4 bases, J shed 2 bases, and the junction held 6 bases outside the gene matches. The CDR3 has 15 amino acids. Germline V gene data show CDR1 as SGDLS and CDR2 as YYNGEE. The DNA of the CDR3 is TGTGCCAGCAGCCAGGGGGGGGCTGGCAATCAGCCCCAGCATTTT. This sequence encodes CASSQGGAGNQPQHF.

Worth noting for this clone: The same CDR3 arises from other DNA sequences in this sample as well. The V and J genes are TRBV7-9 and TRBJ2-7; TRBD1 might be the D (5 bases). V was cut by 2 bases and J by 3 bases, with 5 bases left in between. The CDR3 is 12 residues long. Germline assignment: CDR1 SEHNR and CDR2 FQNEAQ (reference sequence). For the CDR3, the DNA is TGTGCCAGCAGCTTACAGGGCTACGAGCAGTACTTC. This gives the protein CASSLQGYEQYF.

Remarks on this clone: A read error may produce the germline difference seen at one junction end. The rearrangement uses TRBV19 and TRBJ1-6; possibly TRBD1 for D (5 bases). The CDR3 has 14 amino acids. Germline V gene sequence: CDR1 LNHDA, CDR2 SQIVND (reference sequence). CDR3 nucleotides: TGTGCCAGTAGTATAGAAACAGGAAATTCACCCCTCTACTTT. Translated, it gives CASSIETGNSPLYF.

In its sample, this clone was seen many times. The gene calls are TRBV4-3 and TRBJ1-3; weak D call: TRBD1 (6 bases). The CDR3 consists of 15 residues. Germline lookup yields CDR1 LGHNA and CDR2 YSLEER. The V end lost 1 base, the J end lost 6 bases, and 13 bases lay between the germline ends. In DNA form, the CDR3 reads TGCGCCAGCAGCCAAGCGGGGGACATTGAAAACACCATATATTTT. Protein: CASSQAGDIENTIYF.

The chain is built from TRBV5-1 and TRBJ2-7, with TRBD2 matching over 8 bases. V dropped 4 bases and J dropped 0; count of bases not matched to a gene: 6. The CDR3 covers 15 residues. The germline V gene encodes CDR1 SGHRS and CDR2 YFSETQ. Here the CDR3 DNA reads TGCGCCAGCAGCCTTCGGGGACTAGACTCCTACGAGCAGTACTTC. Encoded protein: CASSLRGLDSYEQYF.

The rearrangement uses TRBV6-2 or TRBV6-3 and TRBJ2-3, with D perhaps TRBD2 (5 bases). V was shortened by 6 bases and J by 7 bases, with 14 bases between the two germline ends. Germline V gene sequence: CDR1 MNHEY, CDR2 SVGEGT. The CDR3 covers 13 residues. DNA of the CDR3: TGTGCCAGCAGCCCCGGGGAGACAAATACGCAGTATTTT. Amino acids: CASSPGETNTQYF.

The rearrangement links TRBV27 to TRBJ1-6; 9 nucleotides align to TRBD1. The V gene end was trimmed by 3 bases and the J gene end by 7 bases; junction bases not matched to a gene: 10. Germline V gene data show CDR1 as MNHEY and CDR2 as SMNVEV (reference sequence). The CDR3 length is 17 residues. The CDR3 here is CASSLRPDRGSNSPLHF. The CDR3, as DNA: TGTGCCAGCAGTTTGCGACCCGACAGGGGGTCAAATTCACCCCTCCACTTT.

The V call is TRBV11-2, the J call TRBJ1-6; D is perhaps TRBD1 (5 bases). Trimming cost V 5 bases and J 0 bases, with 11 bases left between them. CDR1 SGHAT and CDR2 FQNNGV come from the germline V gene. The CDR3 covers 16 residues. The CDR3 spells CASSPRQSSYNSPLHF. In DNA form, the CDR3 reads TGTGCCAGCAGCCCCCGACAGAGCTCCTATAATTCACCCCTCCACTTT. Filled out from reference TRBV11-2 and TRBJ1-6, the complete variable domain reads EAGVAQSPRYKIIEKRQSVAFWCNPISGHATLYWYQQILGQGPKLLIQFQNNGVVDDSQLPKDRFSAERLKGVDSTLKIQPAKLEDSAVYLCASSPRQSSYNSPLHFGNGTRLTVT.

The count of this clone is one. This chain uses TRBV15 with TRBJ2-1, with D uncertain. Germline CDR1 LNHNV, CDR2 YYDKDF (reference sequence). Trimming shortened V by 3 bases and J by 6 bases, and 18 bases separated the two germline ends. The CDR3 loop spans 16 amino acids. The CDR3 is CATSRVSNFLVNEQFF. The CDR3 region has the DNA TGTGCCACCAGCAGGGTTTCGAACTTTCTAGTCAATGAGCAGTTCTTC.

The chain has TRBV14 and TRBJ2-7, with D possibly matching TRBD2 (6 bases). V was pared by 4 bases and J by 7 bases, with 20 bases between. This CDR3 spans 15 amino acids. The germline gives CDR1 SGHDN, CDR2 FVKESK. CDR3 DNA sequence: TGTGCCAGCAGCCCGACGGGGACTGATGACGAGGAGCAGTACTTC. Residues: CASSPTGTDDEEQYF.

This clone occurred a few times. The V and J genes are TRBV6-1 and TRBJ2-1; 7 nucleotides agree with TRBD2. The ends lost 2 bases at V and 3 bases at J; junction bases unmatched: 4. This CDR3 contains 15 residues. Germline CDR1 and CDR2: MNHNS and SASEGT. The CDR3 loop reads CASSEQASGYNEQFF. Written as DNA, the CDR3 is TGTGCCAGCAGTGAACAGGCTAGCGGCTACAATGAGCAGTTCTTC.

This chain uses TRBV28 with TRBJ1-1; maybe TRBD1 (5 bases). Germline V gives CDR1 MDHEN, CDR2 SYDVKM. Trimming took off 2 bases at V and 3 bases at J, with 16 bases between the two ends. The CDR3 has 16 amino acids. CDR3 sequence: CASSLGASNRDTEAFF. As DNA, the CDR3 is TGTGCCAGCAGTTTAGGGGCCTCGAATAGGGACACTGAAGCTTTCTTT.

This clone was recorded a few times. The genes are TRBV7-2 and TRBJ2-2, with 10 bases lining up with TRBD2. CDR1 SGHTA and CDR2 FQGNSA come from the germline V gene. The CDR3 has 15 amino acids. Trimming cost V 3 bases and J 6 bases; bases outside gene matches: 4. The CDR3 nucleotides read TGTGCCAGCAGCTTCAGCGGGAGGGGGGCCGGGGAGCTGTTTTTT. The encoded protein is CASSFSGRGAGELFF.

This clone was recorded once. The chain links TRBV28 to TRBJ1-2, with 7 bases matching TRBD1. Unmatched junction bases numbered 8, after V lost 6 bases and J lost 1 base. This CDR3 spans 15 amino acids. The germline gives CDR1 MDHEN, CDR2 SYDVKM. The CDR3 nucleotides are TGTGCCAGCAGGTCCGGGACAGACCTTAACTATGGCTACACCTTC. Protein: CASRSGTDLNYGYTF.

The chain uses TRBV7-9 and TRBJ2-1, with 8 bases identical to TRBD2. The germline V gene encodes CDR1 SEHNR and CDR2 FQNEAQ (reference sequence). The CDR3 runs 17 residues. J lost 4 bases, V lost 1 base, and 9 bases had no gene match. CDR3 bases: TGTGCCAGCAGCTTAGGGGGAACTAGCGGCCGTTACAATGAGCAGTTCTTC. Its protein is CASSLGGTSGRYNEQFF.

The J gene is TRBJ2-5, the V gene TRBV14; TRBD1 or TRBD2 may be the D gene (6 bases each). This CDR3 comprises 15 residues. Germline CDR1 SGHDN, CDR2 FVKESK. Trimming left V 4 bases short and J 4 bases short, with 16 bases between. This CDR3 is CASSRLLGGLETQYF. CDR3 bases: TGTGCCAGCAGCCGTCTACTAGGGGGGTTAGAGACCCAGTACTTC.

V is TRBV6-1 and J is TRBJ2-4; TRBD2 matches 13 bases. J gave up 2 bases and V 4 bases, and 8 bases lay outside the gene matches. The V gene's germline CDR1 is MNHNS and CDR2 SASEGT. The CDR3 loop spans 18 amino acids. The CDR3 DNA is TGTGCCAGCAGTGGACCGACTAGCGGGAGGTTCACCAAAAACATTCAGTACTTC. Protein: CASSGPTSGRFTKNIQYF.